These 21 T cell receptor beta chains came from one sample sequenced in a study of radiation and T cells in renal cell carcinoma. Time point reported: blood 4 weeks post-SBRT, at nephrectomy. Treatment of the sample: 15 Gy SBRT to primary tumor, nephrectomy 4 weeks later. Method: immunoSEQ multiplex PCR; TCRdb's copy keeps in-frame clones and lacks some. The sample has 97,000 or so clones, 84% seen once. This specimen consisted of blood, obtained from a patient whose treatment included radiotherapy and nephrectomy. Source of these receptors: a man aged 60-69 years with renal cell carcinoma.

V is TRBV29-1 and J is TRBJ2-3; no reliable D call. The CDR3 is 11 amino acids. Germline V gene lookup returns CDR1 SQVTM and CDR2 ANQGSEA. Trimming took 2 bases from V and 6 from J, leaving 6 bases between them. For the CDR3, the DNA is TGCAGCGTTGAACTTGGGGATACGCAGTATTTT. This gives the protein CSVELGDTQYF.

The chain employs TRBV11-2 and TRBJ2-7; 9 bases agree with TRBD2. The ends lost 0 bases at V and 5 bases at J; junction bases unmatched: 11. The CDR3 is 17 amino acids. Germline V CDR1 and CDR2: SGHAT, FQNNGV. DNA of the CDR3: TGTGCCAGCAGCTTAGAGTTCCTTGGACTAGCGATCGACGAGCAGTACTTC. Translation: CASSLEFLGLAIDEQYF.

The chain is built from TRBV5-1 and TRBJ2-5, with D uncertain. The CDR3 totals 14 residues. Trimming left V 1 base short and J 0 bases short, with 7 bases between. From germline, CDR1 is SGHRS and CDR2 YFSETQ. The DNA for the CDR3 is TGCGCCAGCAGCTTGATGAGGAACCAAGAGACCCAGTACTTC. Residues: CASSLMRNQETQYF.

The chain employs TRBV19 and TRBJ1-5; D is uncertain. Germline V CDR1 and CDR2: LNHDA, SQIVND (reference sequence). The CDR3 sequence is 13 residues long. The V and J ends lost 3 bases and 2 bases respectively, with 5 bases between them. CDR3 DNA: TGTGCCAGTAGTATGGAAGGCAATCAGCCCCAGCATTTT. Translating it yields CASSMEGNQPQHF.

The chain couples TRBV9 to TRBJ2-7, with D hard to call. The germline V gene encodes CDR1 SGDLS and CDR2 YYNGEE. V was shortened by 4 bases and J by 1 base, with 15 bases between the two germline ends. The CDR3 is 15 residues long. The CDR3: CASSPRHSRSYEQYF. The CDR3 bases are TGTGCCAGCAGCCCCCGGCATAGCCGTTCCTACGAGCAGTACTTC. The complete variable domain, with remaining parts taken from reference TRBV9 and TRBJ2-7, reads DSGVTQTPKHLITATGQRVTLRCSPRSGDLSVYWYQQSLDQGLQFLIQYYNGEERAKGNILERFSAQQFPDLHSELNLSSLELGDSALYFCASSPRHSRSYEQYFGPGTRLTVT.

The CDR3 coding sequence is TGTGCCAGCAGTGAAGCGCTTCGGCGGGAGGTCCCCTACGAGCAGTACTTC. Translating gives CASSEALRREVPYEQYF. This chain joins TRBV6-1 and TRBJ2-7, with 8 positions matching TRBD2. This CDR3 has 17 amino acids. CDR1 is MNHNS, CDR2 SASEGT, per germline. V lost 0 bases, J lost 2 bases, and 9 bases stayed unmatched.

The rearrangement links TRBV11-1 to TRBJ1-1, with D perhaps matching TRBD1 (6 bases). The ends were cut back, 0 bases at V and 2 bases at J, with 10 bases in the middle. The V gene's germline CDR1 is SGHAT and CDR2 FQDESV (reference sequence). The CDR3 extends over 15 amino acids. CDR3: CASSLAGTQNTEAFF. As DNA, the CDR3 is TGTGCCAGCAGCTTAGCGGGGACACAAAACACTGAAGCTTTCTTT.

The V call is TRBV28, the J call TRBJ1-3, with TRBD1 as a possible D gene (5 bases). Per germline, CDR1 MDHEN and CDR2 SYDVKM. The CDR3 runs 14 residues. The CDR3 DNA sequence: TGTGCAGTGAGAAGGGGACGGTCTGGAAACACCATATATTTT. Translation gives CAVRRGRSGNTIYF.

V and J are TRBV20-1 and TRBJ1-4, with unresolved D. The germline V gene encodes CDR1 DFQATT and CDR2 SNEGSKA (reference sequence). The CDR3 loop spans 11 amino acids. The V end was cut by 3 bases, the J end by 6 bases, with 5 bases between. In DNA form, the CDR3 reads TGCAGTGCTAGGACCGATGAAAAACTGTTTTTT. Amino acid sequence: CSARTDEKLFF.

The gene calls are TRBV5-4 and TRBJ2-3; TRBD1 matches at 7 bases. Germline trimming cut 3 bases from V and 0 bases from J; bases unmatched to any gene: 4. This CDR3 is 15 amino acids long. CDR1 and CDR2 from the germline V gene are SGHNT and YYREEE (reference sequence). CDR3 nucleotide sequence: TGTGCCAGCAGCTCGACAGGGTCTAGCACAGATACGCAGTATTTT. Protein product: CASSSTGSSTDTQYF.

This clone has only a few counts. The chain joins TRBV23-1 to TRBJ2-7; the match to TRBD1 covers 11 bases. TRBV23-1 is placed among ORFs of uncertain function. The CDR3 length is 14 residues. V lost 4 bases to trimming and J lost 4 bases; unmatched junction nucleotides: 3. The CDR3 spells CASSRTGGKYEQYF. DNA for the CDR3: TGCGCCAGCAGTCGGACAGGGGGCAAGTACGAGCAGTACTTC.

The gene calls are TRBV7-8 and TRBJ1-1; a possible D gene is TRBD1 (5 bases). Trimming stripped 0 bases from V and 11 bases from J, with 19 bases between. The germline CDR1 and CDR2 sequences are SGHVS and FQNEAQ. CDR3 length: 15 amino acids. The DNA for the CDR3 is TGTGCCAGCAGCTTAGCCCGGGACGGACGGGCCAGGGCTTTCTTT. This sequence encodes CASSLARDGRARAFF.

The chain employs TRBV5-4 and TRBJ2-7; perhaps D is TRBD1 or TRBD2 (6 bases each). CDR1 and CDR2 from the germline V gene are SGHNT and YYREEE (reference sequence). V lost 0 bases to trimming and J lost 3 bases, with 13 bases between them. The CDR3 covers 15 residues. The CDR3 reads CASSLGGALSYEQYF. The DNA for the CDR3 is TGTGCCAGCAGCTTGGGGGGGGCGCTCAGCTACGAGCAGTACTTC.

This clone turned up a few times. The chain links TRBV5-4 to TRBJ1-3; 10 bases are a match to TRBD1. Looked up from germline, CDR1 is SGHNT and CDR2 is YYREEE (reference sequence). V lost 4 bases, J lost 4 bases, and 11 bases stayed unmatched. The CDR3 sequence is 17 residues long. The CDR3 is CASSIRDRGNIGNTIYF. The CDR3, as DNA: TGTGCCAGCAGCATCCGGGACAGGGGAAATATAGGAAACACCATATATTTT.

The rearrangement uses TRBV11-2 and TRBJ2-7; 8 nucleotides agree with TRBD2. Germline lookup yields CDR1 SGHAT and CDR2 FQNNGV. The V gene end was trimmed by 7 bases and the J gene end by 3 bases; junction bases not matched to a gene: 8. The CDR3 is made up of 14 amino acids. CDR3 loop: CASTRSGTSYEQYF. The CDR3 region has the DNA TGTGCCAGCACCCGGAGTGGGACTAGCTACGAGCAGTACTTC.

The V call is TRBV5-1, the J call TRBJ2-7; no reliable D call. The CDR3 is 15 amino acids. With 1 base removed from V and 1 base from J, the gap between germline ends came to 12 bases. Looked up from germline, CDR1 is SGHRS and CDR2 is YFSETQ. The CDR3 nucleotides are TGCGCCAGCAGCTTGAAATATGAGGTTTCCTACGAGCAGTACTTC. Translated: CASSLKYEVSYEQYF.

The CDR3 spells CASSLAQGTEAFF. CDR3 in DNA: TGCGCCAGCAGCTTGGCTCAGGGCACTGAAGCTTTCTTT. The chain uses TRBV5-1 and TRBJ1-1, with a tentative D call TRBD1 (5 bases). Germline lookup yields CDR1 SGHRS and CDR2 YFSETQ. This CDR3 is built from 13 residues. V lost 0 bases to trimming and J lost 4 bases, with 7 bases between them.

This clone appeared a single time. The chain recombines TRBV5-1 with TRBJ2-7, with D possibly being TRBD1 (6 bases). The CDR3 covers 14 residues. Germline CDR1 reads SGHRS; CDR2 reads YFSETQ. With 1 base removed from V and 4 bases from J, the gap between germline ends came to 12 bases. The CDR3, as DNA: TGCGCCAGCAGCTTGACAGGGCAATTGTACGAGCAGTACTTC. Translating it yields CASSLTGQLYEQYF.

The gene calls are TRBV2 and TRBJ2-5; D is possibly TRBD1 or TRBD2 (5 bases each). Germline values: CDR1 SNHLY, CDR2 FYNNEI. This CDR3 region has 14 residues. V was clipped by 7 bases and J by 3 bases, with 15 bases between them. The CDR3 loop is CASIVEGREETQYF. CDR3 DNA: TGTGCCAGCATAGTTGAGGGCAGGGAAGAGACCCAGTACTTC. The full variable domain, completed using reference TRBV2 and TRBJ2-5, is EPEVTQTPSHQVTQMGQEVILRCVPISNHLYFYWYRQILGQKVEFLVSFYNNEISEKSEIFDDQFSVERPDGSNFTLKIRSTKLEDSAMYFCASIVEGREETQYFGPGTRLLVL.

V and J are TRBV10-2 and TRBJ2-5, with 8 bases identical to TRBD1. The length of the CDR3 is 14 residues. In germline, CDR1 is WSHSY, CDR2 SAAADI. J lost 5 bases, V lost 5 bases, and 7 bases had no gene match. This CDR3 is CASSSGQGWETQYF. CDR3 bases: TGCGCCAGCAGTTCAGGACAGGGCTGGGAGACCCAGTACTTC.

The V gene is TRBV28, the J gene TRBJ2-5; 7 nucleotides align to TRBD2. Germline loops: CDR1 MDHEN, CDR2 SYDVKM. The CDR3 sequence is 13 residues long. V lost 7 bases and J lost 1; bases outside the gene matches: 3. In DNA form, the CDR3 reads TGTGCCAGCAATGGGGGGGGCCAAGAGACCCAGTACTTC. Residues: CASNGGGQETQYF.